This entry lists 29 T cell receptor beta chains sequenced from one sample in a study of cytomegalovirus exposure and HLA in healthy donors. Use of 60 Vbeta and 13 Jbeta primers characterized the PCR. TCRdb's copy holds only in-frame clones and misses some; the assay was immunoSEQ multiplex PCR. The sample lists about 100,000 clones, 75% to 90% occurring once. Sequencing was carried out using PBMCs. These receptors were obtained from a man aged 30 to 45 in good health and CMV-seronegative.

In its sample, this clone was seen once. The chain couples TRBV7-2 to TRBJ2-5, with 7 bases matching TRBD1. CDR1 and CDR2 from the germline V gene are SGHTA and FQGNSA. Losses at the gene ends were 5 bases for V and 1 base for J; bases not matched to a gene: 7. The CDR3 has 15 amino acids. CDR3 region: CASSPLGQSQETQYF. The CDR3 nucleotides are TGTGCCAGCAGCCCTTTGGGACAGAGCCAAGAGACCCAGTACTTC.

This clone was observed once. CDR3 residues: CASSVVGGPAQTQYF. CDR3 DNA: TGTGCCAGCAGCGTAGTGGGGGGGCCGGCCCAGACCCAGTACTTC. This chain links TRBV9 with TRBJ2-5; D may be TRBD2 (7 bases). The CDR3 has 15 residues. The V gene lost 0 bases and the J gene lost 6 bases, with 15 bases spanning the gap. Germline-derived CDR1 and CDR2 are SGDLS and YYNGEE. The full variable domain, completed using reference TRBV9 and TRBJ2-5, is DSGVTQTPKHLITATGQRVTLRCSPRSGDLSVYWYQQSLDQGLQFLIQYYNGEERAKGNILERFSAQQFPDLHSELNLSSLELGDSALYFCASSVVGGPAQTQYFGPGTRLLVL.

The V and J genes are TRBV7-2 and TRBJ2-7, with 10 bases matching TRBD1. Trimming cost V 0 bases and J 2 bases; bases outside gene matches: 1. Germline V gene data show CDR1 as SGHTA and CDR2 as FQGNSA. This CDR3 region has 15 residues. The CDR3 region has the DNA TGTGCCAGCAGCTTAGCGGGACAGGGGACCTACGAGCAGTACTTC. Its protein product is CASSLAGQGTYEQYF.

V is TRBV15 and J is TRBJ2-5, with TRBD1 identical over 8 bases. Germline CDR1 and CDR2: LNHNV and YYDKDF (reference sequence). V lost 3 bases and J lost 4; bases outside the gene matches: 13. The CDR3 runs to 17 residues. The CDR3 is CATSRDFPGQGGETQYF. The DNA of the CDR3 is TGTGCCACCAGCAGGGATTTCCCTGGACAGGGAGGAGAGACCCAGTACTTC.

J is TRBJ2-6 and V is TRBV27, with D maybe TRBD2 (5 bases). The CDR3 totals 15 residues. Germline values: CDR1 MNHEY, CDR2 SMNVEV (reference sequence). V was pared by 8 bases and J by 1 base, with 12 bases between. CDR3 nucleotides: TGTGCCAGCGGTGCGGGTTCATCTGGGGCCAACGTCCTGACTTTC. Translated: CASGAGSSGANVLTF.

The genes are TRBV5-3 and TRBJ2-7; tentatively, D is TRBD2 (5 bases). TRBV5-3 is flagged as an ORF with uncertain function. The V and J ends lost 4 bases and 4 bases respectively, with 21 bases between them. CDR3 size: 16 residues. The CDR3 is CARSTWRPGSKYEQYF. CDR3 bases: TGTGCCAGAAGCACCTGGCGTCCGGGGTCTAAATACGAGCAGTACTTC.

This clone was counted between two and nine times. The rearrangement links TRBV27 to TRBJ2-5; maybe TRBD1 (5 bases). V lost 6 bases, J lost 0 bases, and 11 bases lay in between. The germline CDR1 and CDR2 sequences are MNHEY and SMNVEV (reference sequence). The CDR3 has 14 amino acids. The CDR3 DNA is TGTGCCAGCAGGTTTCAGGGCCACCAAGAGACCCAGTACTTC. Residues: CASRFQGHQETQYF.

The chain links TRBV5-1 to TRBJ2-5; the match to TRBD2 covers 15 bases. In germline, CDR1 is SGHRS, CDR2 YFSETQ. The CDR3 covers 17 residues. J lost 5 bases, V lost 5 bases, and 10 bases had no gene match. The CDR3 here is CASRSGLAGGVGETQYF. The CDR3 region has the DNA TGCGCCAGCAGGAGCGGACTAGCGGGGGGGGTAGGTGAGACCCAGTACTTC.

The V and J genes are TRBV5-1 and TRBJ2-1, with TRBD2 matching 9 bases. Germline V lookup: CDR1 SGHRS, CDR2 YFSETQ. V was pared by 0 bases and J by 7 bases, with 5 bases of the junction left unmatched. The CDR3 contains 15 residues. The CDR3 coding sequence is TGCGCCAGCAGCTTGGCGGCGGGGGGGCTTAATGAGCAGTTCTTC. Its translation: CASSLAAGGLNEQFF. Variable domain in full (rest from reference TRBV5-1 and TRBJ2-1): KAGVTQTPRYLIKTRGQQVTLSCSPISGHRSVSWYQQTPGQGLQFLFEYFSETQRNKGNFPGRFSGRQFSNSRSEMNVSTLELGDSALYLCASSLAAGGLNEQFFGPGTRLTVL.

The genes are TRBV6-5 and TRBJ2-7; TRBD2 might be the D (6 bases). Germline assignment: CDR1 MNHEY and CDR2 SVGAGI. The CDR3 spans 15 residues. Trimming shortened V by 6 bases and J by 5 bases, and 20 bases separated the two germline ends. Here the CDR3 reads CASSPVGGRFDEQYF. The DNA of the CDR3 is TGTGCCAGCAGCCCCGTGGGGGGTCGGTTTGACGAGCAGTACTTC.

The genes are TRBV9 and TRBJ2-5; D not resolved. CDR3 length: 13 amino acids. Germline-derived CDR1 and CDR2 are SGDLS and YYNGEE. With 1 base removed from V and 1 base from J, the gap between germline ends came to 5 bases. The CDR3 spells CASSVNSQETQYF. CDR3 DNA: TGTGCCAGCAGCGTAAACAGCCAAGAGACCCAGTACTTC. Full variable domain (rest looked up from reference TRBV9 and TRBJ2-5): DSGVTQTPKHLITATGQRVTLRCSPRSGDLSVYWYQQSLDQGLQFLIQYYNGEERAKGNILERFSAQQFPDLHSELNLSSLELGDSALYFCASSVNSQETQYFGPGTRLLVL.

This chain links TRBV10-3 with TRBJ2-7, with 10 bases lining up with TRBD1. Losses at the gene ends were 11 bases for V and 3 bases for J; bases not matched to a gene: 4. The V gene's germline CDR1 is ENHRY and CDR2 SYGVKD. The length of the CDR3 is 12 residues. The CDR3 DNA sequence: TGTGCCGTAAGGGACAGGGGCTACGAGCAGTACTTC. Translating it yields CAVRDRGYEQYF.

V is TRBV9 and J is TRBJ1-4; TRBD1 might be the D (6 bases). The V end was cut by 2 bases, the J end by 3 bases, with 8 bases between. Looked up from germline, CDR1 is SGDLS and CDR2 is YYNGEE. The CDR3 consists of 14 residues. CDR3 nucleotides: TGTGCCAGCAGCGTCGGACAGCCTAATGAAAAACTGTTTTTT. Residues: CASSVGQPNEKLFF. Full variable domain (outside the CDR3, taken from reference TRBV9 and TRBJ1-4): DSGVTQTPKHLITATGQRVTLRCSPRSGDLSVYWYQQSLDQGLQFLIQYYNGEERAKGNILERFSAQQFPDLHSELNLSSLELGDSALYFCASSVGQPNEKLFFGSGTQLSVL.

CDR3 sequence: CASSPSGAYEQYF. For the CDR3, the DNA is TGTGCCAGCTCACCTTCTGGAGCCTACGAGCAGTACTTC. This chain links TRBV18 with TRBJ2-7, with D unresolved. The length of the CDR3 is 13 residues. Trimming took off 3 bases at V and 2 bases at J, with 8 bases between the two ends. Germline V gene lookup returns CDR1 KGHSH and CDR2 LQKENI.

The rearrangement joins TRBV13 to TRBJ2-3, with 10 positions matching TRBD2. Trimming at V came to 0 bases and at J to 5 bases, leaving 8 bases not matched to a gene. In germline, CDR1 is PRHDT, CDR2 FYEKMQ (reference sequence). The CDR3 extends over 17 amino acids. CDR3 residues: CASSLGVILAGGDTQYF. In DNA form, the CDR3 reads TGTGCCAGCAGCTTAGGGGTGATTTTAGCGGGAGGAGATACGCAGTATTTT.

This rearrangement joins TRBV15 to TRBJ2-1; TRBD2 aligns across 9 bases. The CDR3 has 15 amino acids. The J segment lost 7 bases and the V segment lost 3 bases, leaving 7 bases of the junction unmatched. Germline CDR1 LNHNV, CDR2 YYDKDF (reference sequence). The DNA of the CDR3 is TGTGCCACCAGCAGCGGCGGACTAGCGCAAAATGAGCAGTTCTTC. Amino acids: CATSSGGLAQNEQFF.

Here the CDR3 reads CASSRRASSYGYTF. In nucleotides, the CDR3 is TGTGCCAGCAGCCGGAGGGCTAGTAGCTATGGCTACACCTTC. This chain links TRBV4-2 with TRBJ1-2; D unresolved. Germline CDR1 is LGHNA and CDR2 is YNFKEQ. Trimming left V 4 bases short and J 4 bases short, with 13 bases between. The CDR3 is made up of 14 amino acids.

V is TRBV30 and J is TRBJ1-5; weak D call: TRBD1 (6 bases). Trimming cost V 4 bases and J 6 bases, with 10 bases left between them. Germline loops: CDR1 GTSNPN, CDR2 SVGIG (reference sequence). There are 12 residues in the CDR3. This CDR3 reads CAWNREGQPQHF. DNA for the CDR3: TGTGCCTGGAACAGGGAGGGTCAGCCCCAGCATTTT.

This chain joins TRBV28 and TRBJ2-1; the match to TRBD2 covers 7 bases. Germline V gives CDR1 MDHEN, CDR2 SYDVKM. V was clipped by 4 bases and J by 10 bases; unmatched bases: 10. The CDR3 has 14 residues. CDR3 loop: CASSWKREVEEQFF. Written as DNA, the CDR3 is TGTGCCAGCAGTTGGAAACGGGAGGTGGAGGAGCAGTTCTTC.

The chain carries TRBV7-3 and TRBJ2-1; TRBD1 is a possible D gene (5 bases). V was shortened by 5 bases and J by 9 bases, with 14 bases between the two germline ends. This CDR3 has 13 residues. CDR1 is SGHTA and CDR2 is FQGTGA in the germline V gene. The CDR3 nucleotides are TGTGCCAGCAGCCCGCTCCAGGGAAGTGAGCAGTTCTTC. Translating gives CASSPLQGSEQFF. The full variable domain, with the rest looked up from reference TRBV7-3 and TRBJ2-1, is GAGVSQTPSNKVTEKGKYVELRCDPISGHTALYWYRQSLGQGPEFLIYFQGTGAADDSGLPNDRFFAVRPEGSVSTLKIQRTERGDSAVYLCASSPLQGSEQFFGPGTRLTVL.

The chain couples TRBV2 to TRBJ2-1; 12 bases agree with TRBD2. With 4 bases clipped from V and 7 bases from J, the junction kept 5 bases outside the gene matches. CDR1 and CDR2 (germline): SNHLY, FYNNEI. The CDR3 sequence is 15 residues long. The chain's CDR3 is CASSVLAGGPNEQFF. CDR3 bases: TGTGCCAGCAGTGTTCTAGCGGGGGGGCCGAATGAGCAGTTCTTC.

The J gene is TRBJ1-5, the V gene TRBV4-1; D might be TRBD1 (5 bases). Trimming cost V 4 bases and J 6 bases, with 13 bases left between them. The CDR3 runs 14 residues. CDR1 is MGHRA and CDR2 is YSYEKL in the germline V gene. CDR3 residues: CASSLSSGGQPQHF. DNA for the CDR3: TGCGCCAGCAGCCTCTCCTCGGGGGGTCAGCCCCAGCATTTT.

V gene TRBV29-1 combines with J gene TRBJ2-4; 7 nucleotides agree with TRBD1. Germline values: CDR1 SQVTM, CDR2 ANQGSEA. The CDR3 contains 13 residues. V gave up 5 bases and J gave up 6 bases; unmatched junction bases: 7. The CDR3 DNA is TGCAGCGTTTCTAGGGGGCTGGCAAACATTCAGTACTTC. Encoded protein: CSVSRGLANIQYF.

The V and J genes are TRBV4-1 and TRBJ2-7; D possibly corresponds to TRBD1 (5 bases). Germline CDR1 is MGHRA and CDR2 is YSYEKL. Between the trimmed V and J ends, which lost 1 base and 5 bases, there was a span of 15 bases. The CDR3 runs 15 residues. CDR3 DNA sequence: TGCGCCAGCAGCCAAGGTTTTCAGGGCAAGGACGAGCAGTACTTC. Protein: CASSQGFQGKDEQYF.

V gene TRBV4-1 combines with J gene TRBJ2-7; 7 bases agree with TRBD2. Looked up from germline, CDR1 is MGHRA and CDR2 is YSYEKL. This CDR3 is built from 21 residues. V dropped 0 bases and J dropped 0; count of bases not matched to a gene: 20. CDR3 sequence (DNA): TGCGCCAGCAGCCAAGATTGGGACTACCACATCAAACCATTAAACTCCTACGAGCAGTACTTC. Its protein is CASSQDWDYHIKPLNSYEQYF.

The V gene is TRBV7-8, the J gene TRBJ2-6; 8 bases line up with TRBD1. CDR1 and CDR2 (germline): SGHVS, FQNEAQ. The CDR3 runs to 19 residues. J lost 0 bases, V lost 5 bases, and 12 bases had no gene match. The CDR3 DNA reads as TGTGCCAGCAGCCCGGAACGGGGACAGGCCCGCTCTGGGGCCAACGTCCTGACTTTC. Translation gives CASSPERGQARSGANVLTF.

This clone appeared once. V is TRBV7-2 and J is TRBJ1-5; D not resolved. V was cut by 1 base and J by 7 bases, with 8 bases left in between. The germline gives CDR1 SGHTA, CDR2 FQGNSA. The length of the CDR3 is 13 residues. CDR3 amino acids: CASSLGGPQPQHF. DNA for the CDR3: TGTGCCAGCAGCTTAGGAGGTCCCCAGCCCCAGCATTTT. The whole variable domain, filled in from reference TRBV7-2 and TRBJ1-5, reads GAGVSQSPSNKVTEKGKDVELRCDPISGHTALYWYRQSLGQGLEFLIYFQGNSAPDKSGLPSDRFSAERTGGSVSTLTIQRTQQEDSAVYLCASSLGGPQPQHFGDGTRLSIL.

This chain links TRBV28 with TRBJ1-2; tentative D call: TRBD1 (5 bases). With 5 bases removed from V and 3 bases from J, the gap between germline ends came to 13 bases. Germline V gene sequence: CDR1 MDHEN, CDR2 SYDVKM. The CDR3 consists of 14 residues. The CDR3, as DNA: TGTGCCAGCAGTCTCGGCGGGGCAGACTATGGCTACACCTTC. This translates into CASSLGGADYGYTF.

The V call is TRBV18, the J call TRBJ1-5, with 7 bases matching TRBD1. In germline, CDR1 is KGHSH, CDR2 LQKENI. The CDR3 contains 14 residues. The junction had 8 bases not matched to a gene; V was cut back by 6 bases and J by 6 bases. CDR3 nucleotide sequence: TGTGCCAGCTCCCCAGACAGGGCACCTCAGCCCCAGCATTTT. Amino acid sequence: CASSPDRAPQPQHF. The variable domain in full, completed from reference TRBV18 and TRBJ1-5, reads NAGVMQNPRHLVRRRGQEARLRCSPMKGHSHVYWYRQLPEEGLKFMVYLQKENIIDESGMPKERFSAEFPKEGPSILRIQQVVRGDSAAYFCASSPDRAPQPQHFGDGTRLSIL.